This T cell receptor beta chain was profiled in a study of T cell responses to AZD1222 COVID-19 vaccine. Study results and caveats: Clonal diversity may have been underestimated in mostly white British donors. With dominance at 160-218 and 743-854, vaccine-associated CD4 TCRs spanned spike.

The CDR3 sequence is 11 residues long. The ends were cut back, 3 bases at V and 7 bases at J, with 3 bases in the middle. Germline V gene sequence: CDR1 SEHNR, CDR2 FQNEAQ (reference sequence). A note on this clone: As yet, its antigen is unknown.

Repertoires were generated with immunoSEQ multiplex PCR, while TCRdb's copy carries only in-frame clones and drops some. The sample contains approximately 100,000 clones, roughly nine tenths of which appear only once. The receptor was isolated from an adult in good health. This specimen was peripheral blood, taken on day 0 of AZD1222 vaccination. The rearrangement joins TRBV7-9 to TRBJ2-2, with no clear D. This chain's CDR3 is CASSLVGELFF. CDR3 DNA: TGTGCCAGCAGCTTGGTCGGGGAGCTGTTTTTT.